This is a list of T cell receptor beta chains from one sample in a study of post-analysis software for immune sequencing data. TCRdb reprocessed the PCR reads via MiXCR and lists one record per CDR3 protein. The table records 700,000 to 900,000 distinct CDR3 sequences, approximately 44% of them present only once. The sample consisted of blood. The receptor set was obtained from a girl between 10 and 17 years old with multiple sclerosis. Both conserved end residues are trimmed from each CDR3. Fields, in order: V gene, clone size, CDR3 protein. Clone sizes are given selectively: once, few, many, or a class where the clone is expanded.

v_gene: TRBV30
abundance: .
CDR3aa: AWRHGVTVLETQY

v_gene: TRBV11-2
abundance: .
CDR3aa: ASSPGLAGAPTGELF

v_gene: TRBV20-1
abundance: few
CDR3aa: SAYFQETQY

v_gene: TRBV12-3/TRBV12-4
abundance: .
CDR3aa: ASSSLGPGTEAF

v_gene: TRBV6-6
abundance: few
CDR3aa: ASSYRGGDQPQH

v_gene: TRBV7-3
abundance: once
CDR3aa: ASSPSGSGRADTQY

v_gene: TRBV29-1
abundance: .
CDR3aa: SVAGGAGSEKLF

v_gene: TRBV4-3
abundance: .
CDR3aa: ASSQDEEYEQY

v_gene: TRBV6-5
abundance: .
CDR3aa: SSGWGGRNYEQY

v_gene: TRBV4-1
abundance: .
CDR3aa: ASSQVYEHLCYEQY

v_gene: TRBV2
abundance: many
CDR3aa: ASINQTGANTEAF

v_gene: TRBV20-1
abundance: .
CDR3aa: SARDLAGQGNYGYT

v_gene: TRBV4-1
abundance: .
CDR3aa: ASSQEKGGSYEQY

v_gene: TRBV27
abundance: .
CDR3aa: ASSLTGSGQPQH

v_gene: TRBV9
abundance: .
CDR3aa: ASSLWASGRNNEQF

v_gene: TRBV28
abundance: .
CDR3aa: ASSWGVYNEQY

v_gene: TRBV20-1
abundance: once
CDR3aa: SARDTGPAGVNTEAF

v_gene: TRBV24-1
abundance: few
CDR3aa: ATSGGPYGYT

v_gene: TRBV24-1
abundance: .
CDR3aa: ATSGSGNEQF

v_gene: TRBV12-5
abundance: .
CDR3aa: ASGLGLAGNNEQF

v_gene: TRBV10-3
abundance: .
CDR3aa: AISSGPSYEQY

v_gene: TRBV3-1
abundance: .
CDR3aa: ASSPPGPGRFEQY

v_gene: TRBV4-3
abundance: few
CDR3aa: ASSQDWDDYEQY

v_gene: TRBV6-5
abundance: .
CDR3aa: ASSPRPFSGTDTQY

v_gene: TRBV11-2
abundance: few
CDR3aa: ASSLAQDLYNEQF

v_gene: TRBV7-2
abundance: .
CDR3aa: ASSLIASGNYEQY

v_gene: TRBV27
abundance: .
CDR3aa: ASSLTTLSRNYGYT

v_gene: TRBV5-1
abundance: .
CDR3aa: ASNLGVDTDTQY

v_gene: TRBV12-3/TRBV12-4
abundance: .
CDR3aa: ASSGTSSDEQY

v_gene: TRBV28
abundance: .
CDR3aa: ASRDRWETQY

v_gene: TRBV6-5
abundance: few
CDR3aa: ASSYSPQRAYNEQF

v_gene: TRBV9
abundance: .
CDR3aa: ASTRTGSSGYT

v_gene: TRBV19
abundance: .
CDR3aa: ASSGVRTGTDTQY

v_gene: TRBV7-2
abundance: few
CDR3aa: ASSSKGAYGYT

v_gene: TRBV12-3/TRBV12-4
abundance: .
CDR3aa: ATALGGPDTQY

v_gene: TRBV12-3/TRBV12-4
abundance: .
CDR3aa: ASSCLGQGSRAF

v_gene: TRBV5-1
abundance: once
CDR3aa: ASSLKGEAYEQY

v_gene: TRBV6-5
abundance: .
CDR3aa: ASSYRDSAPLH

v_gene: TRBV27
abundance: .
CDR3aa: ASSWTPGTGQVQN

v_gene: TRBV7-9
abundance: .
CDR3aa: ASSLGLAHEQF

v_gene: TRBV3-1
abundance: .
CDR3aa: TSSPPGGWKGNEQY

v_gene: TRBV14
abundance: few
CDR3aa: ASSQVSGSGLRNEQF

v_gene: TRBV5-6
abundance: .
CDR3aa: ASSLPQGLNTEAF

v_gene: TRBV30
abundance: few
CDR3aa: ACQTGLYGYT

v_gene: TRBV15
abundance: few
CDR3aa: ATSRGGGGLTAYGYT

v_gene: TRBV19
abundance: .
CDR3aa: ASSSLRAQTGRTNQPQH

v_gene: TRBV28
abundance: .
CDR3aa: ASSLNTPNEQY

v_gene: TRBV25-1
abundance: .
CDR3aa: ASSGATRSYNEQF

v_gene: TRBV2
abundance: few
CDR3aa: ACSEARFGTDTQY